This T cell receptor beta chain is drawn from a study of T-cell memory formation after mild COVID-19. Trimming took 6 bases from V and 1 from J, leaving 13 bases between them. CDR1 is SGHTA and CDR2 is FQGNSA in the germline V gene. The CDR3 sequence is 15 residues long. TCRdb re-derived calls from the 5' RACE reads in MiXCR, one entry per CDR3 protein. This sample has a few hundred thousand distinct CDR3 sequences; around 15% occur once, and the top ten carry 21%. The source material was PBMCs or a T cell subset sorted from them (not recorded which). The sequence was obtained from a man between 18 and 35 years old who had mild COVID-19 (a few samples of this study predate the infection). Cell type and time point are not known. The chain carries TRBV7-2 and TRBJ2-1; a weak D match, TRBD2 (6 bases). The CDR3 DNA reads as TGTGCCAGCAGGAGGCGGGGACCATCCTACAATGAGCAGTTCTTC. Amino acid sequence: CASRRRGPSYNEQFF.